These T cell receptor beta chains were read from a single sample in a study of T cell responses to AZD1222 COVID-19 vaccine. Profiling relied on immunoSEQ multiplex PCR, and the TCRdb table lists in-frame clones only, not all of them. The profile shows 180,000 or so clones, nearly 95% of them singletons. The sample in question was peripheral blood, obtained 28 days after the second AZD1222 dose. These receptors came from an adult who received the AZD1222 COVID-19 vaccine. Both conserved end residues are part of each CDR3. The D gene is left open where the match is weak. A clone size is listed for some rows: how often the clone was seen (once, few, many), or a class if it is expanded.

d_gene: TRBD2
v_gene: TRBV7-2
len: 18
j_gene: TRBJ2-7
abundance: .
CDR3aa: CASSLTSGGPTTVYEQYF
CDR3nt: TGTGCCAGCAGCTTAACTAGCGGGGGCCCTACTACCGTCTACGAGCAGTACTTC

d_gene: .
v_gene: TRBV18
len: 15
j_gene: TRBJ1-5
abundance: .
CDR3aa: CASSPQAGGYQPQHF
CDR3nt: TGTGCCAGCTCACCACAGGCGGGGGGATATCAGCCCCAGCATTTT

d_gene: .
v_gene: TRBV9
len: 18
j_gene: TRBJ2-3
abundance: .
CDR3aa: CASSGEGAPSVSTDTQYF
CDR3nt: TGTGCCAGCAGCGGCGAGGGGGCCCCTAGCGTTAGCACAGATACGCAGTATTTT

d_gene: TRBD1
v_gene: TRBV4-1
len: 13
j_gene: TRBJ1-1
abundance: once
CDR3aa: CASSHGQATEAFF
CDR3nt: TGCGCCAGCAGCCACGGACAGGCCACTGAAGCTTTCTTT

d_gene: .
v_gene: TRBV2
len: 11
j_gene: TRBJ2-1
abundance: .
CDR3aa: CASSVLGEQFF
CDR3nt: TGTGCCAGCAGTGTCCTGGGTGAGCAGTTCTTC

d_gene: .
v_gene: TRBV2
len: 14
j_gene: TRBJ1-2
abundance: .
CDR3aa: CASSEQGVSYGYTF
CDR3nt: TGTGCCAGCAGCGAACAGGGTGTGAGCTATGGCTACACCTTC

d_gene: TRBD1
v_gene: TRBV2
len: 15
j_gene: TRBJ1-4
abundance: few
CDR3aa: CASSARQGLNEKLFF
CDR3nt: TGTGCCAGCAGCGCCAGACAGGGCTTAAATGAAAAACTGTTTTTT

d_gene: .
v_gene: TRBV6-1
len: 13
j_gene: TRBJ1-2
abundance: .
CDR3aa: CASSEGLRNGYTF
CDR3nt: TGTGCCAGCAGTGAAGGCCTTAGGAATGGCTACACCTTC

d_gene: TRBD1
v_gene: TRBV14
len: 15
j_gene: TRBJ1-2
abundance: few
CDR3aa: CASSPDRQGFAGYTF
CDR3nt: TGTGCCAGCAGCCCCGACCGACAGGGTTTCGCTGGCTACACCTTC

d_gene: .
v_gene: TRBV3-1/TRBV3-2
len: 14
j_gene: TRBJ2-1
abundance: .
CDR3aa: CASSQVRSYNEQFF
CDR3nt: TGTGCCAGCAGCCAAGTCCGGTCATACAATGAGCAGTTCTTC

d_gene: .
v_gene: TRBV19
len: 14
j_gene: TRBJ2-7
abundance: .
CDR3aa: CASTPREEPYEQYF
CDR3nt: TGTGCCAGTACTCCGCGAGAAGAACCCTACGAGCAGTACTTC

d_gene: .
v_gene: TRBV18
len: 15
j_gene: TRBJ1-4
abundance: .
CDR3aa: CASSPQVGVFEKLFF
CDR3nt: TGTGCCAGCTCACCACAAGTCGGGGTTTTTGAAAAACTGTTTTTT

d_gene: .
v_gene: TRBV9
len: 15
j_gene: TRBJ2-1
abundance: .
CDR3aa: CASSVDQAWYNEQFF
CDR3nt: TGTGCCAGCAGCGTAGATCAGGCGTGGTACAATGAGCAGTTCTTC

d_gene: TRBD1
v_gene: TRBV12-3/TRBV12-4
len: 13
j_gene: TRBJ2-1
abundance: .
CDR3aa: CASRMTGANEQFF
CDR3nt: TGTGCCAGCAGGATGACAGGGGCCAATGAGCAGTTCTTC

d_gene: .
v_gene: TRBV29-1
len: 10
j_gene: TRBJ2-7
abundance: few
CDR3aa: CSVEEGEQYF
CDR3nt: TGCAGCGTTGAAGAAGGGGAGCAGTACTTC

d_gene: .
v_gene: TRBV5-4
len: 14
j_gene: TRBJ1-3
abundance: few
CDR3aa: CASSFAGVGNTIYF
CDR3nt: TGTGCCAGCAGCTTTGCTGGGGTTGGAAACACCATATATTTT

d_gene: .
v_gene: TRBV10-3
len: 14
j_gene: TRBJ2-7
abundance: .
CDR3aa: CAISEVVTSYEQYF
CDR3nt: TGTGCCATCAGTGAGGTGGTAACGTCCTACGAGCAGTACTTC

d_gene: .
v_gene: TRBV3-1/TRBV3-2
len: 15
j_gene: TRBJ2-3
abundance: .
CDR3aa: CASSQDGQSTDTQYF
CDR3nt: TGTGCCAGCAGCCAAGATGGGCAGAGCACAGATACGCAGTATTTT

d_gene: TRBD2
v_gene: TRBV7-9
len: 14
j_gene: TRBJ2-3
abundance: .
CDR3aa: CASSSSGMTDTQYF
CDR3nt: TGTGCCAGCAGCTCTAGCGGGATGACAGATACGCAGTATTTT

d_gene: .
v_gene: TRBV5-6
len: 12
j_gene: TRBJ2-7
abundance: .
CDR3aa: CASSLGGGEQYF
CDR3nt: TGTGCCAGCAGCTTGGGGGGCGGCGAGCAGTACTTC

d_gene: TRBD2
v_gene: TRBV5-1
len: 14
j_gene: TRBJ2-2
abundance: .
CDR3aa: CASLSGRTGGELFF
CDR3nt: TGCGCCAGCCTGAGCGGGAGGACGGGCGGGGAGCTGTTTTTT

d_gene: .
v_gene: TRBV5-1
len: 15
j_gene: TRBJ2-3
abundance: few
CDR3aa: CASSLGLRGGDTQYF
CDR3nt: TGCGCCAGCAGCTTGGGTTTGAGGGGAGGAGATACGCAGTATTTT

d_gene: .
v_gene: TRBV20-1
len: 14
j_gene: TRBJ2-7
abundance: many
CDR3aa: CSASTGTQGYEQYF
CDR3nt: TGCAGTGCTAGTACCGGGACGCAAGGCTACGAGCAGTACTTC

d_gene: TRBD1
v_gene: TRBV7-3
len: 15
j_gene: TRBJ1-1
abundance: once
CDR3aa: CASSSGGPMNTEAFF
CDR3nt: TGTGCCAGCAGCTCAGGGGGACCGATGAACACTGAAGCTTTCTTT

d_gene: TRBD1
v_gene: TRBV7-9
len: 15
j_gene: TRBJ1-2
abundance: .
CDR3aa: CASSHTGQEVYGYTF
CDR3nt: TGTGCCAGCAGCCACACCGGACAGGAGGTATATGGCTACACCTTC

d_gene: TRBD1
v_gene: TRBV9
len: 14
j_gene: TRBJ2-5
abundance: .
CDR3aa: CASSEGQFQETQYF
CDR3nt: TGTGCCAGCAGCGAGGGACAGTTTCAAGAGACCCAGTACTTC

d_gene: TRBD2
v_gene: TRBV15
len: 15
j_gene: TRBJ2-7
abundance: .
CDR3aa: CATSRVLAGGGEQYF
CDR3nt: TGTGCCACCAGCAGAGTACTAGCGGGAGGGGGTGAGCAGTACTTC

d_gene: .
v_gene: TRBV6-1
len: 16
j_gene: TRBJ2-1
abundance: .
CDR3aa: CASSGGRPSSYNEQFF
CDR3nt: TGTGCCAGCAGTGGGGGACGGCCTAGCTCCTACAATGAGCAGTTCTTC

d_gene: .
v_gene: TRBV18
len: 14
j_gene: TRBJ1-1
abundance: once
CDR3aa: CASSPPSVDTEAFF
CDR3nt: TGTGCCAGCTCACCACCGTCTGTAGATACTGAAGCTTTCTTT

d_gene: .
v_gene: TRBV7-9
len: 14
j_gene: TRBJ2-7
abundance: once
CDR3aa: CASSSRRDNNEQYF
CDR3nt: TGTGCCAGCAGCTCCCGAAGGGACAACAACGAGCAGTACTTC

d_gene: TRBD1
v_gene: TRBV4-1
len: 15
j_gene: TRBJ1-2
abundance: .
CDR3aa: CASSQGNRGDYGYTF
CDR3nt: TGCGCCAGCAGCCAAGGTAACAGGGGCGACTATGGCTACACCTTC

d_gene: TRBD1
v_gene: TRBV18
len: 15
j_gene: TRBJ1-1
abundance: .
CDR3aa: CASSPQGAGNTEAFF
CDR3nt: TGTGCCAGCTCCCCACAGGGGGCTGGGAACACTGAAGCTTTCTTT

d_gene: TRBD1
v_gene: TRBV30
len: 15
j_gene: TRBJ1-4
abundance: .
CDR3aa: CACGKVDRVREKLFF
CDR3nt: TGTGCCTGCGGCAAAGTGGACAGGGTCAGGGAAAAACTGTTTTTT

d_gene: .
v_gene: TRBV10-1
len: 13
j_gene: TRBJ1-1
abundance: .
CDR3aa: CATPTQGREEAFF
CDR3nt: TGCGCCACCCCTACCCAGGGTAGGGAGGAAGCTTTCTTT

d_gene: .
v_gene: TRBV27
len: 14
j_gene: TRBJ2-5
abundance: .
CDR3aa: CASSSTVPQETQYF
CDR3nt: TGTGCCAGCAGTTCGACAGTCCCCCAAGAGACCCAGTACTTC

d_gene: TRBD1
v_gene: TRBV5-3
len: 16
j_gene: TRBJ1-5
abundance: .
CDR3aa: CARSLPGQGYDQPQHF
CDR3nt: TGTGCCAGAAGCTTACCGGGACAGGGCTATGATCAGCCCCAGCATTTT

d_gene: .
v_gene: TRBV19
len: 12
j_gene: TRBJ1-1
abundance: .
CDR3aa: CASNSGRTEAFF
CDR3nt: TGTGCCAGTAACTCAGGGAGGACTGAAGCTTTCTTT

d_gene: TRBD1
v_gene: TRBV5-4
len: 15
j_gene: TRBJ2-2
abundance: once
CDR3aa: CASSIPGGPTGELFF
CDR3nt: TGTGCCAGCAGCATACCAGGGGGACCCACCGGGGAGCTGTTTTTT

d_gene: .
v_gene: TRBV5-4
len: 13
j_gene: TRBJ2-5
abundance: .
CDR3aa: CASSWDPPETQYF
CDR3nt: TGTGCCAGCAGCTGGGACCCGCCGGAGACCCAGTACTTC

d_gene: .
v_gene: TRBV6-5
len: 15
j_gene: TRBJ1-6
abundance: .
CDR3aa: CAVWASGSYNSPLHF
CDR3nt: TGTGCCGTTTGGGCTTCGGGCTCCTATAATTCACCCCTCCACTTT

d_gene: TRBD1
v_gene: TRBV2
len: 14
j_gene: TRBJ1-5
abundance: once
CDR3aa: CASSQDRGNQPQHF
CDR3nt: TGTGCCAGCAGTCAAGACAGGGGTAATCAGCCCCAGCATTTT

d_gene: .
v_gene: TRBV15
len: 13
j_gene: TRBJ2-7
abundance: .
CDR3aa: CATSQTRFHEQYF
CDR3nt: TGTGCCACCAGCCAGACTAGATTCCACGAGCAGTACTTC

d_gene: .
v_gene: TRBV28
len: 15
j_gene: TRBJ1-5
abundance: .
CDR3aa: CASSFGLQGDQPQHF
CDR3nt: TGTGCCAGCAGTTTTGGATTACAGGGAGATCAGCCCCAGCATTTT

d_gene: .
v_gene: TRBV6-2/TRBV6-3
len: 16
j_gene: TRBJ1-4
abundance: .
CDR3aa: CASSYPRAGTNEKLFF
CDR3nt: TGTGCCAGCAGTTACCCCAGGGCAGGAACTAATGAAAAACTGTTTTTT

d_gene: .
v_gene: TRBV15
len: 16
j_gene: TRBJ1-5
abundance: .
CDR3aa: CATSSGRPDSNQPQHF
CDR3nt: TGTGCCACCAGCAGTGGCCGTCCCGATAGCAATCAGCCCCAGCATTTT

d_gene: .
v_gene: TRBV6-2/TRBV6-3
len: 14
j_gene: TRBJ1-1
abundance: .
CDR3aa: CASSYDSLNTEAFF
CDR3nt: TGTGCCAGCAGTTACGACAGCTTGAACACTGAAGCTTTCTTT

d_gene: .
v_gene: TRBV12-3/TRBV12-4
len: 11
j_gene: TRBJ1-1
abundance: .
CDR3aa: CASSLDTEAFF
CDR3nt: TGTGCCAGCAGTTTGGACACTGAAGCTTTCTTT

d_gene: .
v_gene: TRBV7-8
len: 18
j_gene: TRBJ1-3
abundance: .
CDR3aa: CASSLGRKWQSSGNTIYF
CDR3nt: TGTGCCAGCAGCTTAGGAAGGAAGTGGCAGAGCTCTGGAAACACCATATATTTT

d_gene: .
v_gene: TRBV14
len: 15
j_gene: TRBJ1-2
abundance: .
CDR3aa: CASSPIRVHNYGYTF
CDR3nt: TGTGCCAGCAGCCCCATCAGGGTACATAACTATGGCTACACCTTC

d_gene: .
v_gene: TRBV4-1
len: 18
j_gene: TRBJ2-7
abundance: .
CDR3aa: CASSQDSLRLTSSYEQYF
CDR3nt: TGCGCCAGCAGCCAAGACTCTCTGAGACTCACGAGCTCCTACGAGCAGTACTTC

d_gene: .
v_gene: TRBV25-1
len: 15
j_gene: TRBJ2-2
abundance: .
CDR3aa: CASSTRQANTGELFF
CDR3nt: TGTGCCAGCAGTACGAGACAAGCGAACACCGGGGAGCTGTTTTTT

d_gene: .
v_gene: TRBV6-5
len: 14
j_gene: TRBJ2-7
abundance: .
CDR3aa: CASSYGRGSYEQYF
CDR3nt: TGTGCCAGCAGTTACGGCAGGGGTTCCTACGAGCAGTACTTC

d_gene: .
v_gene: TRBV6-6
len: 14
j_gene: TRBJ1-3
abundance: .
CDR3aa: CASSPSESGNTIYF
CDR3nt: TGTGCCAGCAGTCCCTCCGAGTCTGGAAACACCATATATTTT

d_gene: .
v_gene: TRBV5-1
len: 13
j_gene: TRBJ1-3
abundance: .
CDR3aa: CASSLEGLPTIYF
CDR3nt: TGCGCCAGCAGCTTGGAGGGACTGCCGACCATATATTTT

d_gene: .
v_gene: TRBV5-4
len: 16
j_gene: TRBJ2-6
abundance: .
CDR3aa: CASREVWGAKANVLTF
CDR3nt: TGTGCCAGCAGGGAGGTGTGGGGGGCGAAGGCCAACGTCCTGACTTTC

d_gene: TRBD2
v_gene: TRBV2
len: 17
j_gene: TRBJ2-1
abundance: .
CDR3aa: CASSLRLAGGPGDEQFF
CDR3nt: TGTGCCAGCAGTCTGCGACTAGCGGGAGGGCCTGGGGATGAGCAGTTCTTC

d_gene: TRBD2
v_gene: TRBV9
len: 14
j_gene: TRBJ2-2
abundance: .
CDR3aa: CASSTGGGTGELFF
CDR3nt: TGTGCCAGCAGCACGGGGGGAGGGACCGGGGAGCTGTTTTTT